This T cell receptor beta chain was observed in a study of molecular identifiers for immune sequencing clone quantification. This clonotype was recorded many times. TCRdb passed the PCR reads through MiXCR, listing each CDR3 protein once. Of about 36,000 distinct CDR3 sequences in the sample, about a fifth were seen once. The ends were cut back, 0 bases at V and 0 bases at J, with 11 bases in the middle. CDR3 length: 16 residues. Per germline, CDR1 LGHNA and CDR2 YSLEER. This TCR was sampled from a human donor in good health. Some libraries in this study had Jurkat cell RNA spiked in. The sample consisted of naive CD8+ T cells from blood, with Jurkat cell RNA spiked in. The subset here: FACS-sorted CD8+CD4-CCR7+CD45RA+ naive T cells. The chain joins TRBV4-3 to TRBJ1-1; D is possibly TRBD1 (5 bases). The chain's CDR3 is CASSQEAGTMNTEAFF. CDR3 coding DNA: TGCGCCAGCAGCCAAGAGGCGGGGACCATGAACACTGAAGCTTTCTTT.